The source of this TCR beta chain is a study of identical twins. Regarding the study as a whole: Memory repertoires showed no such pattern, whereas abundant cord blood beta clonotypes carried fewer insertions.

TCRdb reprocessed the 5' RACE reads with MiXCR, giving one entry per CDR3 protein. The data hold 200,000 to 250,000 distinct CDR3 sequences, with less than 8% observed a single time. This clonotype was detected a few times. Its specificity is not known. Each donor (without exception) was a healthy Caucasian. Germline CDR1 reads PRHDT; CDR2 reads FYEKMQ (reference sequence). The length of the CDR3 is 16 residues. The junction had 9 bases not matched to a gene; V was cut back by 1 base and J by 5 bases. These data also featured in a second study, about yellow fever vaccine responses in identical twins.

V gene TRBV13 combines with J gene TRBJ2-5; 8 nucleotides align to TRBD2. This TCR was sampled from a woman aged 18-35 years in good health. Source material: memory (CD45RO+) T cells sorted from blood. CDR3 bases: TGTGCCAGCAGCTTAGCCCCAGAGACTAGCGTCGAGACCCAGTACTTC. This translates into CASSLAPETSVETQYF.